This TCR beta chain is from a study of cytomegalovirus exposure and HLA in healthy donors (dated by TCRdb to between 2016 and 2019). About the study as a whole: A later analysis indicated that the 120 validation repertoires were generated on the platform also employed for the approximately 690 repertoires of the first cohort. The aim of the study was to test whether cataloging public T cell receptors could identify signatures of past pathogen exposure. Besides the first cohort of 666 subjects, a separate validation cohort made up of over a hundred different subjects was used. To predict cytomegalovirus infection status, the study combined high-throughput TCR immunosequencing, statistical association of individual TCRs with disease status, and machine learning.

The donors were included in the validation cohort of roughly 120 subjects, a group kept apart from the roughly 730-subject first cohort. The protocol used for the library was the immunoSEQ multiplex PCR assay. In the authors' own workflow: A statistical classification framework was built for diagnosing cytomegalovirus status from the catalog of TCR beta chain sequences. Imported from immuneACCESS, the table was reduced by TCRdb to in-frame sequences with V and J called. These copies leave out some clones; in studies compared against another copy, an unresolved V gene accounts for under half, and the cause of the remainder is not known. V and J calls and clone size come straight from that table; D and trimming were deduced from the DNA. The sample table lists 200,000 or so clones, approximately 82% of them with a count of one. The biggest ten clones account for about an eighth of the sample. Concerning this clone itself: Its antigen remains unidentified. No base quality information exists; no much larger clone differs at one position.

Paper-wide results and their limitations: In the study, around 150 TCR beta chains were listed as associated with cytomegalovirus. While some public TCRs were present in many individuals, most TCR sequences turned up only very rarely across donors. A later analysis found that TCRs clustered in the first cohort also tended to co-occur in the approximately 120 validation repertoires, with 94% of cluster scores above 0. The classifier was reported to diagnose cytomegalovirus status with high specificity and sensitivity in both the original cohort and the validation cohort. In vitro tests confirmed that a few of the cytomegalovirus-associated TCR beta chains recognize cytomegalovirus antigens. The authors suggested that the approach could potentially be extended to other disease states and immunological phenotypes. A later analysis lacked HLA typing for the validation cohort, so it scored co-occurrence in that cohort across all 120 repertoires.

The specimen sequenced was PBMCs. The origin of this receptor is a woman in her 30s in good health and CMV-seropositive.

The CDR3 reads as follows: CASSSTGRTEAFF. At the DNA level, the sequence is TGTGCCAGCAGCTCCACAGGGAGAACTGAAGCTTTCTTT. The chain was built from TRBV5-4 and TRBJ1-1, and TRBD1 may be the D gene, going by 6 matching bases. CDR1 and CDR2 are drawn from the germline V gene (reference sequence): SGHNT, YYREEE. Cut back by 3 bases and 5 bases, the V and J ends lie 11 bases apart. Its CDR3 holds 13 amino acids, cysteine through phenylalanine. Of all the DNA, just the CDR3 is kept, 39 bases in frame from base 1.